The T cell receptor beta chain under discussion was sequenced for a study of T cells after yellow fever vaccination. Study details: A sort based on CD3, CD45RA, CCR7 and CD95 yielded the EM, EMRA, CM and Tscm memory subsets.

TCRdb fed the 5' RACE reads into MiXCR, producing one record per CDR3 protein. This repertoire shows 46,000 or so distinct CDR3 sequences, more than 6% found once; its top ten account for 10%. This clonotype has at least ten counts. With V trimmed by 5 bases and J by 3 bases, 9 bases remained unmatched. The CDR3 consists of 16 residues. Overall study findings and caveats: Sorted memory cells at day 0 lacked detectable levels of almost all vaccine-responding clonotypes. Sorted repertoires could include abundant contaminating clonotypes from bulk cells.

The source of this sequence is a man aged 25 to 45 who received the YFV17D yellow fever vaccine. The chain couples TRBV12-3 or TRBV12-4 to TRBJ2-3, with TRBD2 matching 9 bases. This specimen consisted of PBMCs, either bulk or a sorted T-cell subset (CD4+, CD8+, memory, or dextramer-sorted; not recorded which), obtained 45 days after the yellow fever booster vaccination. CDR3 sequence (DNA): TGTGCCAGCAGTCTGGGACTAGCAAAAATTACAGATACGCAGTATTTT. The encoded protein is CASSLGLAKITDTQYF.